The T cell receptor beta chain described here comes from a study of Tregs in tolerant kidney transplant recipients. The length of the CDR3 is 14 residues. Germline loops: CDR1 PRHDT, CDR2 FYEKMQ (reference sequence). V trimming: 3 bases; J trimming: 1 base; junction bases outside the gene matches: 3. Sequenced by immunoSEQ multiplex PCR; TCRdb stores in-frame clones only, minus some. The sample consists of approximately 60,000 clones, around 87% of them appearing once. The nonmyeloablative bone marrow transplants came from related graft donors, with transient mixed chimerism. V and J are TRBV13 and TRBJ2-7; the match to TRBD2 covers 7 bases. The specimen comprised CD4+ T cells from blood (PBMCs), sampled 6 months after the transplant. The TCR originated in a human patient who received a combined kidney and bone marrow transplant. Some of the T cells may derive from the graft donor. The CDR3 DNA reads as TGTGCCAGCAGCTTCCGGGGAGGGTCCTACGAGCAGTACTTC. It translates to CASSFRGGSYEQYF.